This entry is about one TCR beta chain. Its cognate antigen is unknown. The data were obtained in a study of post-analysis software for immune sequencing data. Findings and caveats of the study: Same-batch preparations were strongly co-clustered by F measure.

TCR beta cDNA libraries had unique molecular identifiers. Between roughly 1 and 10 million T cells gave rise to 450,000 to 650,000 cDNA molecules. TCRdb used MiXCR to reprocess the PCR reads, holding one entry per CDR3 protein. The sample lists 350,000 to 450,000 distinct CDR3 sequences; approximately 37% were seen once. Sample: blood. This receptor was identified in a girl under 10 years old with multiple sclerosis.

CDR3 loop: CAIRPPGETYGYTF. In DNA, the CDR3 is TGTGCCATCAGGCCCCCAGGGGAGACCTATGGCTACACCTTC. This chain links TRBV10-3 with TRBJ1-2; TRBD1 might be the D (6 bases). V gave up 6 bases and J gave up 4 bases, with 15 bases separating them. Germline CDR1 and CDR2: ENHRY and SYGVKD. CDR3 length equals 14 residues.